This T cell receptor (beta chain) was profiled in a study of T cell repertoires in cytomegalovirus infection. Study context: Use of recently identified HLA-C-restricted and well-studied HLA-B-restricted CMV epitopes was part of the study. Public signatures in TCR beta pointed to CMV infection and matching HLA type.

MiXCR was run by TCRdb on the reads, yielding one entry per CDR3 protein. The repertoire has around 900,000 distinct CDR3 sequences, 30% to 40% of them found once; the top ten carry around an eighth. Study outcomes and limitations: HLA-C-restricted CMV clonotypes gave the most frequent clonotype in two of eight donors. Summed public TCR beta family frequency identified CMV carriers bearing the relevant HLA.

Concerning this clonotype itself: Its antigen is undetermined.

The TCR comes from a human donor in good health (CMV status not recorded). Some clones in this sample may be carry-over from other donors' samples. Source: cultured CD8+ T cells from PBMCs, taken from culture after CMV antigen stimulation.

CDR3: CASSQGENLYEQYF. The CDR3 bases are TGCGCCAGCAGCCAAGGGGAAAACCTCTACGAGCAGTACTTC. V and J are TRBV4-1 and TRBJ2-7; D call uncertain. Germline lookup yields CDR1 MGHRA and CDR2 YSYEKL. The V end lost 1 base, the J end lost 3 bases, and 10 bases lay between the germline ends. The length of the CDR3 is 14 residues.